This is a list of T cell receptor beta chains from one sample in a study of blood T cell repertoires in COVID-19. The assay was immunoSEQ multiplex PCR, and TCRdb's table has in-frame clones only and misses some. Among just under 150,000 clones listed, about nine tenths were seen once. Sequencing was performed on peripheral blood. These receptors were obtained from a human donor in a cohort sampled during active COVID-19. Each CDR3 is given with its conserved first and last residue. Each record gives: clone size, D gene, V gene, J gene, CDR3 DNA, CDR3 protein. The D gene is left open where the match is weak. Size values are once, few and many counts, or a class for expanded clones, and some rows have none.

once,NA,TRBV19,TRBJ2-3,TGTGCCAGTAGTATGAACCCACAAAGCACAGATACGCAGTATTTT,CASSMNPQSTDTQYF
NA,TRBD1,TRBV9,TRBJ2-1,TGTGCCAGCAGCCAAGGGACAGGGAACAATGAGCAGTTCTTC,CASSQGTGNNEQFF
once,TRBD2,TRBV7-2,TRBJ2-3,TGTGCCAGCAGCCAAAGGATTTCAGCGGGGGGCACAGATACGCAGTATTTT,CASSQRISAGGTDTQYF
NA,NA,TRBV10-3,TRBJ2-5,TGTGCCATCGGGACTTCGGAGACCCAGTACTTC,CAIGTSETQYF
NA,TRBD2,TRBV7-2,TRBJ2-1,TGTGCCAGCAGCTTAGGGCGGGGGGGGTACAATGAGCAGTTCTTC,CASSLGRGGYNEQFF
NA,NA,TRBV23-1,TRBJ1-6,TGCGCCAGCAGTCAATCCATCCAGGGCGAAAATTCACCCCTCCACTTT,CASSQSIQGENSPLHF
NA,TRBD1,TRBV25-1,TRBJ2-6,TGTGCCAGCAGTACCCGGACAGGGGATTACTCTGGGGCCAACGTCCTGACTTTC,CASSTRTGDYSGANVLTF
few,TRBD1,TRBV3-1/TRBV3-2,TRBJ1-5,TGTGCCAGCAGCCAAGCTACAGGGGGCGGGCAGCCCCAGCATTTT,CASSQATGGGQPQHF
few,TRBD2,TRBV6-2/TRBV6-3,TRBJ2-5,TGTGCCAGCAGTTGGACTAGCGGGGGGGCAGAGACCCAGTACTTC,CASSWTSGGAETQYF
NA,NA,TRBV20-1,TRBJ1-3,TGCAGTGCTACGTCTGGAAACACCATATATTTT,CSATSGNTIYF
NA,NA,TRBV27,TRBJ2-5,TGTGCCAGCAGTCCCTCGGGGGGCCGTGGAGAGACCCAGTACTTC,CASSPSGGRGETQYF
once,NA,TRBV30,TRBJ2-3,TGTGCCTGGAGTGATAGTCCCAGCACAGATACGCAGTATTTT,CAWSDSPSTDTQYF
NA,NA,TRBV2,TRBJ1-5,TGTGCCAGCAGTGACAGGGAAAGAAATCAGCCCCAGCATTTT,CASSDRERNQPQHF
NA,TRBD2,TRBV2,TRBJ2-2,TGTGCCAGCAAGCGGGGGGGCCCCGGGGAGCTGTTTTTT,CASKRGGPGELFF
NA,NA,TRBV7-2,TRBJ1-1,TGTGCCAGCAGCTTAGTTCAAGGGGGGGCTGAAGCTTTCTTT,CASSLVQGGAEAFF
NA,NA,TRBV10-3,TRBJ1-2,TGTGCCATCAGCGCCAGTGGGGGGGACTATGGCTACACCTTC,CAISASGGDYGYTF
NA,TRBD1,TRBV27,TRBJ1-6,TGTGCCAGCAGCCTCGGGACAGGGCGGAATTCACCCCTCCACTTT,CASSLGTGRNSPLHF
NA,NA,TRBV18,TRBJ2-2,TGTGCCAGCTCCCGGACAGCGCCGAACACCGGGGAGCTGTTTTTT,CASSRTAPNTGELFF
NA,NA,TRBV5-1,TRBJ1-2,TGCGCCAGCACCGCTGTGGGCACTTATGGCTACACCTTC,CASTAVGTYGYTF
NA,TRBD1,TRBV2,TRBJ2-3,TGTGCCAGCAGCGCGGAGACAGGGGGCACGCAGTATTTT,CASSAETGGTQYF
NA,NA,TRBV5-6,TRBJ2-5,TGTGCCAGCAGCTTGGGACAGCAAGAGACCCAGTACTTC,CASSLGQQETQYF
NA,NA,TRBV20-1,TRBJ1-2,TGCAGTGCTAGTGTCTCGGAGATTGGCTACACCTTC,CSASVSEIGYTF
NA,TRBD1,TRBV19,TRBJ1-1,TGTGCCAGTACCCGGACAGGTTGGAACACTGAAGCTTTCTTT,CASTRTGWNTEAFF
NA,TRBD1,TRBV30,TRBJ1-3,TGTGCCTGGAGGATAGTGGGGGACAGGACAAAGCCCATATATTTT,CAWRIVGDRTKPIYF